Following are 26 T cell receptor beta chains from one sample sequenced in a study of blood T cell repertoires in COVID-19 (TCRdb year 2020). Library generation was performed with the immunoSEQ multiplex PCR assay. The immuneACCESS repertoire file appears here via TCRdb, limited to in-frame rearrangements. These files lack a portion of the clones; in checked studies, under half of the deficit traces to unresolved V genes, and the cause of the others is not known. The sample table contains roughly 70,000 clones; only one count was recorded for 75% to 90% of them. The ten largest clones represent around 9% of the sample. Sequenced input: peripheral blood. The source of these receptors is an elderly man with acute or convalescent COVID-19.

The V gene is TRBV7-9, the J gene TRBJ2-1; 10 positions match TRBD2. V dropped 0 bases and J dropped 7; count of bases not matched to a gene: 12. CDR1 is SEHNR and CDR2 is FQNEAQ in the germline V gene (reference sequence). CDR3 size: 18 residues. Here the CDR3 reads CASSLAPGLAEMGNEQFF. In nucleotides, the CDR3 is TGTGCCAGCAGCTTAGCCCCCGGACTAGCGGAAATGGGGAATGAGCAGTTCTTC.

The chain couples TRBV21-1 to TRBJ2-7; whether TRBD2, the table's D call, matches the DNA was not checked. TRBV21-1 is marked as a pseudogene. The CDR3 has 15 residues. This chain's CDR3 is CASSTTSGRAYEQYF. The CDR3 DNA follows: TGTGCCAGCAGCACTACTAGCGGGAGGGCCTACGAGCAGTACTTC.

The chain is built from TRBV21-1 and TRBJ1-3; the tabulated D call, TRBD1, remains unverified against the DNA. TRBV21-1 is shown as a pseudogene. The CDR3 has 16 amino acids. In DNA, the CDR3 is TGTGCCAGCAGCGCCCGACAGCGACGCTTTGGAAACACCATATATTTT. Translation gives CASSARQRRFGNTIYF.

The CDR3 nucleotides read TGTGCCAGCAGCTTGTGGACGGAGGAAGAGCAGTACTTC. Protein sequence: CASSLWTEEEQYF. The chain is built from TRBV5-4 and TRBJ2-7; tentatively, D is TRBD2 (5 bases). CDR1 and CDR2 from the germline V gene are SGHNT and YYREEE (reference sequence). Trimming pared 1 base from V and 7 bases from J, leaving 12 bases between. The CDR3 has 13 residues. Complete variable domain (other parts from reference TRBV5-4 and TRBJ2-7): ETGVTQSPTHLIKTRGQQVTLRCSSQSGHNTVSWYQQALGQGPQFIFQYYREEENGRGNFPPRFSGLQFPNYSSELNVNALELDDSALYLCASSLWTEEEQYFGPGTRLTVT.

The chain uses TRBV6-5 and TRBJ2-3; 7 bases are shared with TRBD1. J was trimmed by 7 bases and V by 5 bases; bases with no gene match: 9. The CDR3 loop spans 14 amino acids. Per the germline V gene, CDR1 is MNHEY and CDR2 is SVGAGI. The DNA of the CDR3 is TGTGCCAGCAGTAAGACAGGGAGTTCCCATACGCAGTATTTT. Translation: CASSKTGSSHTQYF.

This sequence joins TRBV5-1 and TRBJ2-2; 8 bases are shared with TRBD2. Looked up from germline, CDR1 is SGHRS and CDR2 is YFSETQ. The J segment lost 6 bases and the V segment lost 0 bases, leaving 4 bases of the junction unmatched. The CDR3 contains 15 residues. The CDR3 region has the DNA TGCGCCAGCAGCTTGGGGACTAGCTTCCCCGGGGAGCTGTTTTTT. It translates to CASSLGTSFPGELFF.

The table lists this clone with a count of one. The chain uses TRBV5-8 and TRBJ2-2; 10 bases align to TRBD1. Trimming took 4 bases from V and 7 from J; bases not matched to a gene: 7. Germline V CDR1 and CDR2: SGHTS, YDEGEE. The CDR3 sequence is 15 residues long. DNA for the CDR3: TGTGCCAGCAGCCCCGGACAGGGGGGAATCGGGGAGCTGTTTTTT. Translated: CASSPGQGGIGELFF. Combining the CDR3 with reference TRBV5-8 and TRBJ2-2 gives the whole variable domain EAGVTQSPTHLIKTRGQQATLRCSPISGHTSVYWYQQALGLGLQFLLWYDEGEERNRGNFPPRFSGRQFPNYSSELNVNALELEDSALYLCASSPGQGGIGELFFGEGSRLTVL.

The chain recombines TRBV10-3 with TRBJ1-2, with 11 bases that match TRBD1. The CDR3 is 14 amino acids. Looked up from germline, CDR1 is ENHRY and CDR2 is SYGVKD. The J segment lost 7 bases and the V segment lost 3 bases, leaving 4 bases of the junction unmatched. CDR3 sequence reads: CAISERTGGSGYTF. The DNA for the CDR3 is TGTGCCATCAGTGAAAGGACAGGGGGCTCTGGCTACACCTTC.

V usage is TRBV9 and J usage is TRBJ1-2, with D unresolved. The CDR3 has 13 residues. Germline V gene sequence: CDR1 SGDLS, CDR2 YYNGEE. V lost 0 bases to trimming and J lost 8 bases, with 11 bases between them. This chain's CDR3 is CASSVVGGIGYTF. CDR3 DNA sequence: TGTGCCAGCAGCGTAGTGGGAGGGATCGGCTACACCTTC.

V usage is TRBV12-3 or TRBV12-4 and J usage is TRBJ2-3; possible D gene TRBD2, 6 bases. V shed 2 bases and J shed 10 bases, with 10 bases lying between them. The CDR3 has 12 amino acids. The CDR3 region is CASSLRRDPQYF. The CDR3 DNA reads TGTGCCAGCAGTTTACGGCGGGATCCGCAGTATTTT.

The V call is TRBV10-1, the J call TRBJ2-1; D possibly corresponds to TRBD1 (5 bases). With 3 bases removed from V and 2 bases from J, the gap between germline ends came to 11 bases. Germline CDR1 WNHNN, CDR2 SYGVQD (reference sequence). The CDR3 length is 15 residues. The CDR3 is CASSDPGIPYNEQFF. CDR3 nucleotides: TGCGCCAGCAGTGACCCAGGGATACCCTACAATGAGCAGTTCTTC.

The chain employs TRBV19 and TRBJ1-4; tentative D call: TRBD1 (5 bases). Trimming left V 6 bases short and J 8 bases short, with 19 bases between. Germline-derived CDR1 and CDR2 are LNHDA and SQIVND (reference sequence). This CDR3 contains 15 residues. CDR3 loop: CASSTDSGLGEKLFF. CDR3 sequence (DNA): TGTGCCAGTAGCACTGACTCAGGGTTGGGAGAAAAACTGTTTTTT.

The chain has TRBV11-3 and TRBJ1-1; a possible D gene is TRBD1 (5 bases). The CDR3 spans 14 residues. Trimming stripped 5 bases from V and 4 bases from J, with 14 bases between. The V gene's germline CDR1 is SGHNT and CDR2 YENEEA. This CDR3 reads CASSPGLGSTEAFF. Here the CDR3 DNA reads TGTGCCAGCAGCCCAGGGTTGGGGTCCACTGAAGCTTTCTTT.

The chain is built from TRBV27 and TRBJ1-1, with 8 positions matching TRBD1. The CDR3 runs 13 residues. V lost 6 bases to trimming and J lost 3 bases; unmatched junction nucleotides: 3. Germline values: CDR1 MNHEY, CDR2 SMNVEV (reference sequence). CDR3 sequence: CASSHRGDTEAFF. CDR3 sequence (DNA): TGTGCCAGCAGCCACAGGGGGGACACTGAAGCTTTCTTT.

The V call is TRBV19, the J call TRBJ1-5; D may be TRBD1 (5 bases). There are 17 residues in the CDR3. Germline V gene lookup returns CDR1 LNHDA and CDR2 SQIVND (reference sequence). Trimming stripped 8 bases from V and 1 base from J, with 21 bases between. The CDR3 here is CASSPGLRLGSNQPQHF. CDR3 nucleotides: TGTGCCAGTTCCCCAGGGCTTAGGCTCGGCAGCAATCAGCCCCAGCATTTT.

The chain couples TRBV18 to TRBJ1-1; the D gene is possibly TRBD1 (5 bases). The germline V gene encodes CDR1 KGHSH and CDR2 LQKENI. The V end lost 2 bases, the J end lost 4 bases, and 14 bases lay between the germline ends. This CDR3 comprises 15 residues. Here the CDR3 DNA reads TGTGCCAGCTCACCAAATGCAGGGTTAGGCACTGAAGCTTTCTTT. It specifies CASSPNAGLGTEAFF.

The gene calls are TRBV11-3 and TRBJ2-5; D not certain. Germline loops: CDR1 SGHNT, CDR2 YENEEA. V lost 5 bases and J 2 bases, leaving 3 bases between the germline ends. The CDR3 consists of 11 residues. CDR3 sequence (DNA): TGTGCCAGCAGCCTGCAAGAGACCCAGTACTTC. Translating gives CASSLQETQYF.

This chain links TRBV7-6 with TRBJ2-7; 10 bases match TRBD2. Germline CDR1 reads SGHVS; CDR2 reads FNYEAQ. Trimming removed 3 bases from V and 6 bases from J; junction bases left unmatched: 20. The CDR3 contains 19 residues. The CDR3, as DNA: TGTGCCAGCAGCTTGGCGACTAGACTAAGCGGGAGGGCCTTAGCCGAGCAGTACTTC. Its translation is CASSLATRLSGRALAEQYF.

The chain uses TRBV6-5 and TRBJ2-7; TRBD1 aligns across 7 bases. Trimming cost V 0 bases and J 2 bases; bases outside gene matches: 7. The CDR3 contains 16 residues. The V gene's germline CDR1 is MNHEY and CDR2 SVGAGI. The CDR3 loop reads CASSYSGQGVTYEQYF. The CDR3 nucleotides read TGTGCCAGCAGTTACTCGGGTCAGGGGGTCACCTACGAGCAGTACTTC.

The J gene is TRBJ1-3, the V gene TRBV21-1. TRBV21-1 is an annotated pseudogene. CDR3 length equals 15 residues. CDR3 amino acids: CASSSRGISGNTIYF. CDR3 coding DNA: TGTGCCAGCAGCTCACGGGGAATCTCTGGAAACACCATATATTTT.

V is TRBV15 and J is TRBJ2-1; 8 bases are a match to TRBD1. Trimming cost V 7 bases and J 2 bases; bases outside gene matches: 10. CDR3 size: 16 residues. Germline assignment: CDR1 LNHNV and CDR2 YYDKDF (reference sequence). The CDR3 region has the DNA TGTGCCACCAAAAGAGGGGGACAGGACCCCTACAATGAGCAGTTCTTC. It is translated as CATKRGGQDPYNEQFF.

Here the CDR3 DNA reads TGTGCCAGCAGCCAAGTTAGCGGGGGGCCCCAGTACTTC. Its translation: CASSQVSGGPQYF. The gene calls are TRBV3-1 (or the pseudogene TRBV3-2) and TRBJ2-5, with 10 bases matching TRBD2. V lost 1 base and J lost 9; bases outside the gene matches: 2. CDR3 size: 13 residues. Germline V gives CDR1 LGHDT, CDR2 YNNKEL (reference sequence).

This chain links TRBV19 with TRBJ1-2, with a weak D call TRBD1 (5 bases). Trimming took off 9 bases at V and 0 bases at J, with 14 bases between the two ends. Looked up from germline, CDR1 is LNHDA and CDR2 is SQIVND (reference sequence). This CDR3 is 14 amino acids long. The CDR3 DNA sequence: TGTGCCAGCAGTTGGAGGGGATCTAACTATGGCTACACCTTC. It translates to CASSWRGSNYGYTF.

The V and J genes are TRBV5-4 and TRBJ2-2, with D perhaps matching TRBD2 (6 bases). The CDR3 contains 16 residues. V dropped 4 bases and J dropped 0 bases, with 13 bases sitting between them. The germline V gene encodes CDR1 SGHNT and CDR2 YYREEE (reference sequence). CDR3 loop: CASSPGTGANTGELFF. The DNA of the CDR3 is TGTGCCAGCAGCCCGGGGACGGGGGCGAACACCGGGGAGCTGTTTTTT.

V usage is TRBV29-1 and J usage is TRBJ1-5; the D gene is possibly TRBD1 (6 bases). The CDR3 is made up of 12 amino acids. V was trimmed by 7 bases and J by 5 bases, leaving 12 bases between them. Germline-derived CDR1 and CDR2 are SQVTM and ANQGSEA. This CDR3 reads CSAKQGDQPQHF. In DNA form, the CDR3 reads TGCAGCGCAAAACAGGGAGATCAGCCCCAGCATTTT.

V is TRBV2 and J is TRBJ1-1; the D is unclear. V lost 7 bases to trimming and J lost 0 bases, with 6 bases between them. Germline V gene sequence: CDR1 SNHLY, CDR2 FYNNEI. CDR3 length: 12 residues. CDR3 residues: CASKTLNTEAFF. The CDR3 nucleotides read TGTGCCAGCAAGACTTTGAACACTGAAGCTTTCTTT.